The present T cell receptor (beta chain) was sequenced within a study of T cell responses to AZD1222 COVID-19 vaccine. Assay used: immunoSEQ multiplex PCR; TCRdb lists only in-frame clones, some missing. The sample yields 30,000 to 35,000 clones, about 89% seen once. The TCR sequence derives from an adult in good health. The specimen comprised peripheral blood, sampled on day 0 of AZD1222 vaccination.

CDR3 coding DNA: TGTGCCAGCAGCTTAGCGGGAGGGCAGGGCGTGGGCAATCAGCCCCAGCATTTT. It specifies CASSLAGGQGVGNQPQHF. The gene calls are TRBV7-8 and TRBJ1-5; possibly TRBD1 for D (5 bases). Germline V gene data show CDR1 as SGHVS and CDR2 as FQNEAQ. CDR3 size: 18 residues. V lost 0 bases and J 2 bases, leaving 17 bases between the germline ends.